This T cell receptor (beta chain) was identified during a study of blood T cell repertoires in COVID-19. The CDR3 runs 12 residues. Trimming pared 6 bases from V and 4 bases from J, leaving 7 bases between. Germline V gene lookup returns CDR1 MDHEN and CDR2 SYDVKM. This clone was seen only a few times. Libraries were prepared by immunoSEQ multiplex PCR; TCRdb keeps only in-frame clonotypes and omits some of them. The sample lists some 120,000 clones, more than 70% occurring once. This sequence joins TRBV28 and TRBJ2-1; D is possibly TRBD2 (6 bases). The origin of this receptor is a man at least 80 years old with active or convalescent COVID-19. The sequenced material came from peripheral blood. CDR3 amino acids: CASRGLYNEQFF. The CDR3 coding sequence is TGTGCCAGCAGGGGACTTTACAATGAGCAGTTCTTC.